The 13 T cell receptor beta chains in this list originate from one sample, sequenced in a study of T cell responses to AZD1222 COVID-19 vaccine. TCRdb's copy holds only in-frame clones and misses some; the assay was immunoSEQ multiplex PCR. The sample yields roughly 150,000 clones, approximately 84% seen once. Sequenced material: peripheral blood, taken on day 0 of AZD1222 vaccination. These receptors all come from an adult in good health.

V gene TRBV29-1 combines with J gene TRBJ2-4, with TRBD1 identical over 9 bases. Trimming removed 6 bases from V and 4 bases from J; junction bases left unmatched: 7. Per the germline V gene, CDR1 is SQVTM and CDR2 is ANQGSEA. The CDR3 extends over 14 amino acids. The CDR3 DNA reads TGCAGCGTCCCGGGACAGGGACTTAAAAACATTCAGTACTTC. Encoded protein: CSVPGQGLKNIQYF. Looking up the rest from reference TRBV29-1 and TRBJ2-4 gives the full variable domain: SAVISQKPSRDICQRGTSLTIQCQVDSQVTMMFWYRQQPGQSLTLIATANQGSEATYESGFVIDKFPISRPNLTFSTLTVSNMSPEDSSIYLCSVPGQGLKNIQYFGAGTRLSVL.

The chain recombines TRBV18 with TRBJ2-3; 10 bases are shared with TRBD2. The V segment lost 1 base and the J segment 1 base; nucleotides outside the gene matches: 5. Germline CDR1 is KGHSH and CDR2 is LQKENI. This CDR3 spans 17 amino acids. Here the CDR3 reads CASSPRSGTSGTDTQYF. The CDR3 region has the DNA TGTGCCAGCTCACCACGGTCCGGGACTAGCGGCACAGATACGCAGTATTTT.

The chain links TRBV27 to TRBJ1-6; D gene unclear. CDR3 length: 13 residues. V lost 4 bases and J 10 bases, leaving 11 bases between the germline ends. Germline V CDR1 and CDR2: MNHEY, SMNVEV (reference sequence). CDR3 in DNA: TGTGCCAGCAGTTCGCGGGGAATCTCACCCCTCCACTTT. The encoded protein is CASSSRGISPLHF.

This chain connects TRBV24-1 to TRBJ2-7; D is perhaps TRBD2 (5 bases). Trimming removed 5 bases from V and 2 bases from J, with 15 bases in between. CDR3 length: 15 residues. CDR1 is KGHDR, CDR2 SFDVKD, per germline. CDR3 in DNA: TGTGCCACCAGTGGAGGCGGGTCACTAACCTACGAGCAGTACTTC. Amino acids: CATSGGGSLTYEQYF.

The chain carries TRBV12-3 or TRBV12-4 and TRBJ1-2; D ambiguous. The CDR3 has 13 residues. Trimming cost V 1 base and J 2 bases, with 5 bases left between them. CDR3 nucleotide sequence: TGTGCCAGCAGTTTAGAGTCCAACTATGGCTACACCTTC. Translation: CASSLESNYGYTF.

V is TRBV24-1 and J is TRBJ1-2; no reliable D call. The CDR3 totals 16 residues. The germline V gene encodes CDR1 KGHDR and CDR2 SFDVKD. With 5 bases removed from V and 4 bases from J, the gap between germline ends came to 19 bases. The CDR3 here is CATSGALGKKSYGYTF. CDR3 in DNA: TGTGCCACCAGTGGGGCTCTAGGGAAAAAGTCCTATGGCTACACCTTC.

The chain couples TRBV5-4 to TRBJ2-1; the D gene could be TRBD1 or TRBD2 (6 bases each). CDR3 length: 16 residues. The V gene lost 4 bases and the J gene lost 9 bases, with 23 bases spanning the gap. CDR1 is SGHNT and CDR2 is YYREEE in the germline V gene (reference sequence). The CDR3 DNA sequence: TGTGCCAGCAGCCCGCAAGGGGGGATTCTAGCTGTTGAGCAGTTCTTC. This sequence encodes CASSPQGGILAVEQFF.

The chain has TRBV5-1 and TRBJ2-5; TRBD2 agrees at 9 bases. Trimming cost V 5 bases and J 4 bases; bases outside gene matches: 15. From germline, CDR1 is SGHRS and CDR2 YFSETQ. The CDR3 loop spans 17 amino acids. This CDR3 is CASRTTSGPRGRETQYF. In DNA, the CDR3 is TGCGCCAGCAGAACCACTAGCGGGCCCCGGGGGAGAGAGACCCAGTACTTC.

V gene TRBV7-9 combines with J gene TRBJ2-2; unclear D gene. The CDR3 has 11 amino acids. V lost 7 bases to trimming and J lost 5 bases, with 5 bases between them. CDR1 is SEHNR and CDR2 is FQNEAQ in the germline V gene (reference sequence). CDR3 region: CASKDTGELFF. In DNA, the CDR3 is TGTGCCAGCAAGGATACCGGGGAGCTGTTTTTT.

V is TRBV7-9 and J is TRBJ1-4; 8 bases map to TRBD1. V lost 4 bases, J lost 8 bases, and 6 bases stayed unmatched. The CDR3 is 14 amino acids. Per germline, CDR1 SEHNR and CDR2 FQNEAQ (reference sequence). The CDR3 DNA follows: TGTGCCAGCAGCTCCCGGACAGGGTACGAAAAACTGTTTTTT. This sequence encodes CASSSRTGYEKLFF.

The chain employs TRBV3-1 (or the pseudogene TRBV3-2) and TRBJ1-5; 8 bases line up with TRBD1. J was trimmed by 7 bases and V by 2 bases; bases with no gene match: 4. The CDR3 is made up of 14 amino acids. Per the germline V gene, CDR1 is LGHDT and CDR2 is YNNKEL (reference sequence). DNA for the CDR3: TGTGCCAGCAGCCAACGCCAGGGGGCCCAGCCCCAGCATTTT. Protein sequence: CASSQRQGAQPQHF.

The chain links TRBV28 to TRBJ1-6; the D is unclear. CDR3 size: 13 residues. Germline CDR1 reads MDHEN; CDR2 reads SYDVKM. V dropped 4 bases and J dropped 6 bases, with 7 bases sitting between them. The CDR3 coding sequence is TGTGCCAGCAGTTCGGATCTTAATTCACCCCTCCACTTT. Translated: CASSSDLNSPLHF.

This chain connects TRBV19 to TRBJ2-5; TRBD2 aligns across 7 bases. The ends lost 7 bases at V and 5 bases at J; junction bases unmatched: 13. Per the germline V gene, CDR1 is LNHDA and CDR2 is SQIVND (reference sequence). This CDR3 has 15 residues. In DNA, the CDR3 is TGTGCCAGTATGGAGCGGGTTGGGAGGGTGGAGACCCAGTACTTC. As protein: CASMERVGRVETQYF.